Shown below are 17 T cell receptor beta chains from a single sample sequenced in a study of CD8+ T cells in alopecia areata. TCR sequencing used cDNA made by reverse transcription of extracted RNA. Produced via immunoSEQ multiplex PCR; TCRdb's table is partial and in-frame only. The sample has approximately 180,000 clones, about 63% seen once; the top ten hold 1.7%. Sequencing used CD4+ T cells sorted from blood, obtained at week 0. The receptor set was obtained from a human donor with alopecia areata.

Only a few counts were recorded for this clone. This chain uses TRBV7-3 with TRBJ2-1; 9 bases agree with TRBD1. Germline assignment: CDR1 SGHTA and CDR2 FQGTGA. V lost 3 bases, J lost 6 bases, and 6 bases stayed unmatched. The CDR3 extends over 15 amino acids. The chain's CDR3 is CASSFPGTGSNEQFF. The CDR3 DNA sequence: TGTGCCAGCAGCTTTCCCGGGACAGGGAGCAATGAGCAGTTCTTC.

This sequence joins TRBV15 and TRBJ2-3, with 7 bases identical to TRBD2. In germline, CDR1 is LNHNV, CDR2 YYDKDF (reference sequence). The V and J ends lost 4 bases and 1 base, in that order; junction bases with no gene match: 5. CDR3 length equals 15 residues. CDR3 region: CATSTGLVRTDTQYF. The CDR3 DNA follows: TGTGCCACCAGCACAGGACTAGTACGCACAGATACGCAGTATTTT.

The chain employs TRBV19 and TRBJ2-1, with D perhaps matching TRBD2 (6 bases). The V end lost 4 bases, the J end lost 10 bases, and 8 bases lay between the germline ends. CDR1 LNHDA and CDR2 SQIVND come from the germline V gene (reference sequence). The CDR3 length is 11 residues. The CDR3 coding sequence is TGTGCCAGTAGTACAGGGAGGGAGCAGTTCTTC. It is translated as CASSTGREQFF.

Only one count was recorded for this clone. V usage is TRBV2 and J usage is TRBJ2-7, with D unresolved. CDR1 and CDR2 from the germline V gene are SNHLY and FYNNEI. CDR3 length equals 13 residues. The V and J ends lost 6 bases and 2 bases respectively, with 11 bases between them. The CDR3 region has the DNA TGTGCCAGCAGCGGTTGGAGTACCTACGAGCAGTACTTC. It is translated as CASSGWSTYEQYF.

Only a few counts were recorded for this clone. The CDR3 DNA reads TGTGCCATCAGAACAGAGGGACATAGTAACTATGGCTACACCTTC. This encodes CAIRTEGHSNYGYTF. The chain couples TRBV10-3 to TRBJ1-2; tentatively, D is TRBD1 (6 bases). Deletions cut 6 bases from V and 1 base from J, with 15 bases between. Germline V gene sequence: CDR1 ENHRY, CDR2 SYGVKD. This CDR3 is built from 15 residues.

This chain connects TRBV7-9 to TRBJ1-2; D ambiguous. The length of the CDR3 is 15 residues. Trimming removed 5 bases at V and 0 bases at J, with 13 bases between. From germline, CDR1 is SEHNR and CDR2 FQNEAQ (reference sequence). CDR3 nucleotides: TGTGCCAGCAGCCCTGTGGTCGTAACTAACTATGGCTACACCTTC. Translated: CASSPVVVTNYGYTF.

The gene calls are TRBV30 and TRBJ2-2; D unresolved. The V end was cut by 5 bases, the J end by 1 base, with 8 bases between. Per germline, CDR1 GTSNPN and CDR2 SVGIG (reference sequence). The CDR3 sequence is 13 residues long. CDR3 amino acids: CAWGIVNTGELFF. CDR3 nucleotides: TGTGCCTGGGGGATCGTGAACACCGGGGAGCTGTTTTTT.

The rearrangement joins TRBV5-1 to TRBJ1-1, with a weak D call TRBD1 (6 bases). The CDR3 totals 15 residues. Germline loops: CDR1 SGHRS, CDR2 YFSETQ. Trimming pared 1 base from V and 4 bases from J, leaving 14 bases between. The CDR3: CASSLFDGGLTEAFF. CDR3 bases: TGCGCCAGCAGCTTGTTCGATGGGGGGCTCACTGAAGCTTTCTTT.

The chain combines TRBV5-6 with TRBJ2-6; D is unresolved. V shed 6 bases and J shed 0 bases, with 7 bases lying between them. The CDR3 is 14 amino acids. Germline V CDR1 and CDR2: SGHDT, YYEEEE. As DNA, the CDR3 is TGTGCCAGCATTGAAGACTCTGGGGCCAACGTCCTGACTTTC. This encodes CASIEDSGANVLTF.

The rearrangement links TRBV25-1 to TRBJ1-6, with no clear D. Germline-derived CDR1 and CDR2 are MGHDK and SYGVNS. Trimming stripped 4 bases from V and 8 bases from J, with 12 bases between. CDR3 length equals 14 residues. CDR3 region: CASSGSLSYSPLHF. CDR3 DNA sequence: TGTGCCAGCAGTGGCAGTCTTTCTTATTCACCCCTCCACTTT.

The chain has TRBV29-1 and TRBJ2-2; D remains unclear. With 5 bases removed from V and 8 bases from J, the gap between germline ends came to 9 bases. This CDR3 comprises 11 residues. The germline V gene encodes CDR1 SQVTM and CDR2 ANQGSEA. The CDR3 reads CSVQNSGELFF. CDR3 coding DNA: TGCAGCGTTCAGAATTCGGGGGAGCTGTTTTTT.

The chain links TRBV15 to TRBJ1-6; D remains unclear. This CDR3 region has 16 residues. Deletions cut 1 base from V and 6 bases from J, with 13 bases between. Germline lookup yields CDR1 LNHNV and CDR2 YYDKDF (reference sequence). The DNA for the CDR3 is TGTGCCACCAGCAGAGGTTCGGCGGTCGTTAATTCACCCCTCCACTTT. It specifies CATSRGSAVVNSPLHF.

This chain connects TRBV30 to TRBJ1-3, with no clear D. The CDR3 is 13 amino acids. CDR1 is GTSNPN and CDR2 is SVGIG in the germline V gene (reference sequence). The V gene lost 4 bases and the J gene lost 3 bases, with 10 bases spanning the gap. The CDR3 loop reads CAWMEVGGNTIYF. The CDR3 nucleotides read TGTGCCTGGATGGAAGTCGGTGGAAACACCATATATTTT.

In its sample, this clone was seen a few times. The chain combines TRBV6-1 with TRBJ2-7; D perhaps matches TRBD1 (6 bases). The V and J ends lost 5 bases and 3 bases respectively, with 11 bases between them. CDR1 MNHNS and CDR2 SASEGT come from the germline V gene. The CDR3 length is 13 residues. Here the CDR3 DNA reads TGTGCCAGCAGTCGGGGACACAGCTACGAGCAGTACTTC. Encoded protein: CASSRGHSYEQYF.

This chain links TRBV10-3 with TRBJ1-2; unclear D gene. The CDR3 sequence is 15 residues long. Germline CDR1 is ENHRY and CDR2 is SYGVKD. Trimming stripped 1 base from V and 3 bases from J, with 12 bases between. The CDR3 sequence: CAISELGVPDYGYTF. The CDR3 region has the DNA TGTGCCATCAGTGAGTTAGGTGTTCCGGACTATGGCTACACCTTC.

The chain is built from TRBV15 and TRBJ2-2; D may be TRBD1 (5 bases). This CDR3 is 16 amino acids long. Germline V gene lookup returns CDR1 LNHNV and CDR2 YYDKDF (reference sequence). V was clipped by 2 bases and J by 0 bases, with 10 bases between them. The CDR3 loop reads CATSRLKTANTGELFF. The CDR3 bases are TGTGCCACCAGCAGACTAAAGACAGCGAACACCGGGGAGCTGTTTTTT.

This chain joins TRBV7-9 and TRBJ2-1, with 11 bases that match TRBD2. Germline V gives CDR1 SEHNR, CDR2 FQNEAQ (reference sequence). This CDR3 is built from 14 residues. V was pared by 8 bases and J by 5 bases, with 5 bases of the junction left unmatched. CDR3 sequence reads: CASSLAGGNNEQFF. CDR3 nucleotide sequence: TGTGCCAGCTCTCTAGCGGGGGGAAACAATGAGCAGTTCTTC.